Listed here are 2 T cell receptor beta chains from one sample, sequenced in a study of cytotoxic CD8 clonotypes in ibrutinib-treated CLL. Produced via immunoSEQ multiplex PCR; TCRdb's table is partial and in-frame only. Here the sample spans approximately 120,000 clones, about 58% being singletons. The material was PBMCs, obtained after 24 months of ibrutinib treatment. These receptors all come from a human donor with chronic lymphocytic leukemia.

The CDR3 region has the DNA TGTGCCAGCCACCGGGGGGGCACCGGGGAGCTGTTTTTT. Protein: CASHRGGTGELFF. The chain recombines TRBV28 with TRBJ2-2, with 8 bases matching TRBD2. The CDR3 is 13 residues long. Germline loops: CDR1 MDHEN, CDR2 SYDVKM. The trim removed 8 bases at V and 4 bases at J, leaving 3 bases unmatched.

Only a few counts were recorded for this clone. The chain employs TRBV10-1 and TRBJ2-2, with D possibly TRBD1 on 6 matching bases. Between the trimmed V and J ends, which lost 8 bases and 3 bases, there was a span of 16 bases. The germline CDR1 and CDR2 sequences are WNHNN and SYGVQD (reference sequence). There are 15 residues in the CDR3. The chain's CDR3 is CASEQGRTDTGELFF. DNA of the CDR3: TGCGCCAGCGAACAGGGCCGAACGGACACCGGGGAGCTGTTTTTT.